What follows is one TCR beta chain and its context. Its target is unknown. The source of the sample is a study of cytomegalovirus exposure and HLA in healthy donors. V was pared by 3 bases and J by 5 bases, with 11 bases of the junction left unmatched. Germline V gene sequence: CDR1 SGHRS, CDR2 YFSETQ. CDR3 length equals 17 residues. Points from the study as a whole: In an earlier analysis, in approximately 570 donors, most V segments appeared productive either ~87% or ~30% of the time.

13 Jbeta primers and 60 Vbeta primers were used for the PCR. The method was immunoSEQ multiplex PCR; TCRdb's version includes in-frame clones alone and lacks a portion of them. Here the sample spans roughly 190,000 clones, 87% being singletons. The receptor was isolated from a boy between 2 and 10 years old in good health and CMV-seronegative. The V gene is TRBV5-1, the J gene TRBJ2-1; TRBD2 agrees at 10 bases. Sequenced sample: PBMCs. CDR3 bases: TGCGCCAGCAGCTCCTCGCCGGGACTAGCGACGAACAATGAGCAGTTCTTC. It codes for CASSSSPGLATNNEQFF.